The rows below give T cell receptor beta chains drawn from one sample of a study of technical replicates of blood from several donors. Data came from immunoSEQ multiplex PCR; TCRdb stores just in-frame clones and leaves some out. The table has about 85,000 clones, around 94% seen once. Sequenced: T cells isolated from PBMCs. These receptors were taken from a human donor in good health. The CDR3 runs from the conserved cysteine through the conserved F or W. The D gene is left open where the match is weak. Rows may omit the clone size; those that give it use once, few, many or a size class.

v_call	clone_size	j_call	d_call	cdr3_nt	cdr3_aa
TRBV5-5	NA	TRBJ2-1	NA	TGTGCCAGCAGCCCAAGGGGGGCCAGGGGGGAGATGAAGCAGTTCTTC	CASSPRGARGEMKQFF
TRBV28	NA	TRBJ1-5	NA	TGTGCCAGCAGTTGGGGGCGAGGCAATCAGCCCCAGCATTTT	CASSWGRGNQPQHF
TRBV6-1	NA	TRBJ2-7	NA	TGTGCCAGCAGTGACACCCCGGGACACCTGTACGAGCAGTACTTC	CASSDTPGHLYEQYF
TRBV4-1	once	TRBJ2-3	TRBD2	TGCGCCAGCAGCCAAGATGCGGGAGAACCCACAGATACGCAGTATTTT	CASSQDAGEPTDTQYF
TRBV10-1	few	TRBJ2-1	NA	TGCGCCAGCTTCTCCAATGAGCAGTTCTTC	CASFSNEQFF
TRBV6-6	NA	TRBJ2-7	TRBD1	TGTGCCAGCTCAGCCGTGGACAGGGCGGGGTACGAGCAGTACTTC	CASSAVDRAGYEQYF
TRBV19	NA	TRBJ1-5	TRBD1	TGTGCCACAAGACAGGGGCTTCAGCCCCAGCATTTT	CATRQGLQPQHF
TRBV2	NA	TRBJ2-7	TRBD1	TGTGCCAGCAGTGACCTGGGACAGACAATTACCCTTCATTTACGTTTC	CASSDLGQTITLHLRF
TRBV2	NA	TRBJ1-3	NA	TGTGCCAGCCGGACAGCTTCTGGAAACACCATATATTTT	CASRTASGNTIYF
TRBV7-2	NA	TRBJ2-7	TRBD1	TGTGCCAGCAGCCAGACAGGGTTGTGGGAGCAGTACTTC	CASSQTGLWEQYF
TRBV29-1	NA	TRBJ1-2	TRBD1	TGCAGCGTTGAAGTTCGGGACAGACGAAACTATGGCTACACCTTC	CSVEVRDRRNYGYTF
TRBV28	NA	TRBJ2-6	NA	TGTGCCAGCAGTGGGGCAGGGAATCCTGGGGCCAACGTCCTGACTTTC	CASSGAGNPGANVLTF
TRBV19	NA	TRBJ2-1	TRBD2	TGTGCCAGTAGTATTTCCCTAGCGGAGGTCTACAATGAGCAGTTCTTC	CASSISLAEVYNEQFF
TRBV5-6	NA	TRBJ2-7	TRBD1	TGTGCCAGCAGCTTACTCCGGGACAGGGGCCACGAGCAGTACTTC	CASSLLRDRGHEQYF
TRBV18	few	TRBJ2-1	NA	TGTGCCAGCTCGAATAGCGGCAATGAGCAGTTCTTC	CASSNSGNEQFF
TRBV5-1	NA	TRBJ2-7	TRBD2	TGCGCCAGCAGCTGGGGACTAGCGGGCTACGAGCAGTACTTC	CASSWGLAGYEQYF
TRBV5-6	NA	TRBJ2-7	TRBD2	TGTGCCAGCAGCTTGGAGGAGGCGGGGGGGCTCCCCTACGAGCAGTACTTC	CASSLEEAGGLPYEQYF
TRBV21-1	NA	TRBJ2-3	NA	TGTGCCAGCAGCGGGGACAGGGCCGACACAGATACGCAGTATTTT	CASSGDRADTDTQYF
TRBV21-1	few	TRBJ1-1	NA	TGTGCCAGCAGTTCGACAGACACTGAAGCTTTCTTT	CASSSTDTEAFF
TRBV4-1	once	TRBJ2-7	NA	TGCGCCAGCAGCCATACAGGGCGCGTCGACGAGCAGTACTTC	CASSHTGRVDEQYF
TRBV27	NA	TRBJ2-7	NA	TGTGCCAGCAGTATAAGCGGGCAGCACGAGCAGTACTTC	CASSISGQHEQYF
TRBV4-1	NA	TRBJ1-5	TRBD1	TGCGCCAGCAGCCAAGACCGGGGACAGCCCAATCAGCCCCAGCATTTT	CASSQDRGQPNQPQHF
TRBV27	NA	TRBJ1-3	NA	TGTGCCAGCAGCCCATACCCACCCAGGGACACCATATATTTT	CASSPYPPRDTIYF
TRBV11-3	NA	TRBJ2-3	NA	TGTGCCAGCAGCTTAGATCACAGGCGGGACGCGGCAGATACGCAGTATTTT	CASSLDHRRDAADTQYF
TRBV7-2	NA	TRBJ2-7	NA	TGTGCCAGCAGCCAGACTGGCTACGAGCAGTACTTC	CASSQTGYEQYF
TRBV27	NA	TRBJ2-7	NA	TGTGCCAGCAGGGACTTGTTGCGCCACGAGCAGTACTTC	CASRDLLRHEQYF
TRBV29-1	NA	TRBJ1-5	NA	TGCAGCGTTGAATTTCGGAGAGGGGGTCTGTATAGCAATCAGCCCCAGCATTTT	CSVEFRRGGLYSNQPQHF
TRBV19	NA	TRBJ2-7	TRBD2	TGTGCCAGTAGCGGGGGGGCGCAAGCGAGGGAGCAGTACTTC	CASSGGAQAREQYF
TRBV7-8	NA	TRBJ1-1	TRBD1	TGTGCCAGCAGCGTGAGGGACAGAATGAACACTGAAGCTTTCTTT	CASSVRDRMNTEAFF
TRBV10-1	NA	TRBJ2-1	TRBD1	TGCGCCAGCAGTGAGAACAGGGGGATTCCGGTCAATGAGCAGTTCTTC	CASSENRGIPVNEQFF
TRBV10-1	NA	TRBJ2-2	TRBD2	TGCGCCAGCAGTGATCTAGCGGGAGCCACCGGGGAGCTGTTTTTT	CASSDLAGATGELFF
TRBV7-8	NA	TRBJ2-3	TRBD1	TGTGCCAGCAGCAGGGACAGGGAGGGAATGCTGGATCCTAGCACAGATACGCAGTATTTT	CASSRDREGMLDPSTDTQYF
TRBV2	NA	TRBJ2-7	TRBD1	TGTGCCAGCAGGACAGGGCCATCCTACGAGCAGTACTTC	CASRTGPSYEQYF
TRBV6-1	NA	TRBJ2-1	NA	TGTGCCAGCAGGGGGCCCGCGAACAATGAGCAGTTCTTC	CASRGPANNEQFF
TRBV7-3	NA	TRBJ2-2	TRBD1	TGTGCCAGCAGCTTATTAGGACAGGAGGCCCTCCCGGAGCTGTTTTTT	CASSLLGQEALPELFF
TRBV5-1	NA	TRBJ2-3	NA	TGCGCCAGCAGCTCCTTGGAGAGCACAGATACGCAGTATTTT	CASSSLESTDTQYF
TRBV7-6	NA	TRBJ2-7	TRBD2	TGTGCCAGCAGCTTAGGGGCGGGAGCCGTCCACGAGCAGTACTTC	CASSLGAGAVHEQYF
TRBV7-9	NA	TRBJ1-5	NA	TGTGCCAGCAGCTTAGATGGAGGCTTCCAGCCCCAGCATTTT	CASSLDGGFQPQHF
TRBV7-3	NA	TRBJ2-2	TRBD1	TGTGCCAGCAGCTTAATCCGACAGGGCAGATCCGGGGAGCTGTTTTTT	CASSLIRQGRSGELFF
TRBV27	NA	TRBJ2-7	TRBD2	TGTGCCAGCAAAATACTAGCGTCTACCTACGAGCAGTACTTC	CASKILASTYEQYF
TRBV4-2	NA	TRBJ1-2	NA	TGTGCCAGCAGCCCCATGATGCGGGACGGTGGCTACACCTTC	CASSPMMRDGGYTF
TRBV5-1	NA	TRBJ1-2	NA	TGCGCCAGCAGCATCAGGGGAGGGGCGAATGGCTACACCTTC	CASSIRGGANGYTF